The present entry profiles one T cell receptor (beta chain) with its context. The data were taken from a study of blood T cell repertoires in COVID-19. For the study at large: Both acute and convalescent COVID-19 samples were obtained from the United States, Italy and Spain. PBMCs, B-cell-depleted T cells, or T cells provided the cDNA or gDNA that made up the material.

This CDR3 comprises 15 residues. Germline loops: CDR1 SNHLY, CDR2 FYNNEI. Trimming removed 5 bases from V and 8 bases from J; junction bases left unmatched: 10. In the original workflow: Using reference gene primer amplification, nucleated cell counts were estimated. Profiling relied on immunoSEQ multiplex PCR, and the TCRdb table lists in-frame clones only, not all of them. V and J calls and clone size are given by that table; D and trimming were obtained from the DNA. The sample contains fewer than 250,000 clones, 70% to 90% of which appear only once. The chain has TRBV2 and TRBJ1-4, with TRBD1 matching 8 bases. This TCR was sampled from a man aged 40-50 years with acute or convalescent COVID-19. The sequenced sample was peripheral blood. CDR3 DNA sequence: TGTGCCAGCAGTCCACTTACAGGGGGTAGGGAAAAACTGTTTTTT. The encoded protein is CASSPLTGGREKLFF. Using reference TRBV2 and TRBJ1-4 for the parts outside the CDR3, the full variable domain is EPEVTQTPSHQVTQMGQEVILRCVPISNHLYFYWYRQILGQKVEFLVSFYNNEISEKSEIFDDQFSVERPDGSNFTLKIRSTKLEDSAMYFCASSPLTGGREKLFFGSGTQLSVL.